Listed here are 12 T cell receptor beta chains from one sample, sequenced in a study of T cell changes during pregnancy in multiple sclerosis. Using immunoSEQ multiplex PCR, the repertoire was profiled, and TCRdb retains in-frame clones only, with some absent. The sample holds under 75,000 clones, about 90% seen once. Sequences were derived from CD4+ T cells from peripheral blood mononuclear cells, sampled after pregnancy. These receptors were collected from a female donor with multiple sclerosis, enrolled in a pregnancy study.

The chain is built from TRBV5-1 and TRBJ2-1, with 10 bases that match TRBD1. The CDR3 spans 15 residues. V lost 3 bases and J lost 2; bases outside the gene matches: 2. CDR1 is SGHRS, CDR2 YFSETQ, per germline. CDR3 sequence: CASSSDRGAYNEQFF. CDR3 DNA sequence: TGCGCCAGCAGCTCGGACAGGGGGGCCTACAATGAGCAGTTCTTC.

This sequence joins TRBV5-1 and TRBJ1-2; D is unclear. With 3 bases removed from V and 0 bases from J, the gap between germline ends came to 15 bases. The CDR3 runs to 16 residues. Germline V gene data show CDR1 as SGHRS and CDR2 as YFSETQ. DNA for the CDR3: TGCGCCAGCAGCTCCGCCGGGTCGAGAGCTAACTATGGCTACACCTTC. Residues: CASSSAGSRANYGYTF.

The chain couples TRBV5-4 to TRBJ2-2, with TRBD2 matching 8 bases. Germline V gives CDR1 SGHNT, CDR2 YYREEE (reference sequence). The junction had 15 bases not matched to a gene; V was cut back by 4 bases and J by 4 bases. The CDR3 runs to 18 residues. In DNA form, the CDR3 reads TGTGCCAGCAGCCCTCGGGGGAGCGGGAGTGTGAGCACCGGGGAGCTGTTTTTT. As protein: CASSPRGSGSVSTGELFF.

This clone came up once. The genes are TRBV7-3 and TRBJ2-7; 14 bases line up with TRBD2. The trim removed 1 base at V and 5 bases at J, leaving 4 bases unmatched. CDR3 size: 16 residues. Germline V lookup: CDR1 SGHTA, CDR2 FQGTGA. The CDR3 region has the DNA TGTGCCAGCAGCTTAATGGGACTAGCGGGAGCCCACGAGCAGTACTTC. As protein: CASSLMGLAGAHEQYF. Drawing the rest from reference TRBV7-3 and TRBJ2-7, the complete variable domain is GAGVSQTPSNKVTEKGKYVELRCDPISGHTALYWYRQSLGQGPEFLIYFQGTGAADDSGLPNDRFFAVRPEGSVSTLKIQRTERGDSAVYLCASSLMGLAGAHEQYFGPGTRLTVT.

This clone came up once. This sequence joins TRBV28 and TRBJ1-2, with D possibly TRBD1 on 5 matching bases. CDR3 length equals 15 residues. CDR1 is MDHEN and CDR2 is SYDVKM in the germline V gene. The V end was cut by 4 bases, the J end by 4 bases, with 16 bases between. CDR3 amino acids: CASSSPRGDGYGYTF. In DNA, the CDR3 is TGTGCCAGCAGTTCCCCCCGGGGGGATGGCTATGGCTACACCTTC.

This CDR3 is CASSAPGQGPYEQYF. The CDR3 nucleotides read TGTGCCAGCAGTGCACCGGGACAGGGGCCCTACGAGCAGTACTTC. This chain links TRBV27 with TRBJ2-7; 10 positions match TRBD1. CDR3 size: 15 residues. J gave up 2 bases and V 5 bases, and 6 bases lay outside the gene matches. From germline, CDR1 is MNHEY and CDR2 SMNVEV (reference sequence).

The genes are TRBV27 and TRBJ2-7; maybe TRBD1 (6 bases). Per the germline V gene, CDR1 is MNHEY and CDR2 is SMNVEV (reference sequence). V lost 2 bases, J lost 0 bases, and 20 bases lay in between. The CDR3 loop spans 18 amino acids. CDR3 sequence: CASSLKGEWGFFSYEQYF. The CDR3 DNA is TGTGCCAGCAGTTTAAAGGGGGAGTGGGGATTTTTCTCCTACGAGCAGTACTTC.

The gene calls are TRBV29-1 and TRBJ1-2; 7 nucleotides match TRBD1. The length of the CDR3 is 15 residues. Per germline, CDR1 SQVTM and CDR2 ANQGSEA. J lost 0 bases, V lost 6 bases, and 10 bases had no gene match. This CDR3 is CSVSSLRGANYGYTF. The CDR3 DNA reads TGCAGCGTCTCATCTCTCAGGGGGGCTAACTATGGCTACACCTTC. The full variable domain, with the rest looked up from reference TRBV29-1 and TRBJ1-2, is SAVISQKPSRDICQRGTSLTIQCQVDSQVTMMFWYRQQPGQSLTLIATANQGSEATYESGFVIDKFPISRPNLTFSTLTVSNMSPEDSSIYLCSVSSLRGANYGYTFGSGTRLTVV.

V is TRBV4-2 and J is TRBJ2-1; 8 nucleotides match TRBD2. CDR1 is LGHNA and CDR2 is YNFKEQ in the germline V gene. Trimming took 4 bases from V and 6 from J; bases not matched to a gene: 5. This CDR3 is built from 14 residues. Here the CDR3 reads CASSRGGTSNEQFF. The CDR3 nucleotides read TGTGCCAGCAGCCGTGGTGGGACTAGCAATGAGCAGTTCTTC.

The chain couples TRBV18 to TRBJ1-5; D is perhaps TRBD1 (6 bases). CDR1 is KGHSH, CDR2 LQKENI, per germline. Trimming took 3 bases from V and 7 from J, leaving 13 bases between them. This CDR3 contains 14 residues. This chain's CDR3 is CASSPSGEGQPQHF. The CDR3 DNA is TGTGCCAGCTCACCTTCAGGGGAGGGCCAGCCCCAGCATTTT.

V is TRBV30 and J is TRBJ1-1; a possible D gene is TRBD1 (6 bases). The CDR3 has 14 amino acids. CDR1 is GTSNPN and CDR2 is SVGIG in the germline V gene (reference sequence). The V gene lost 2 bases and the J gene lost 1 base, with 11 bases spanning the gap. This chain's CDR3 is CAWSPGTRNTEAFF. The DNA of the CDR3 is TGTGCCTGGAGTCCCGGGACACGGAACACTGAAGCTTTCTTT.

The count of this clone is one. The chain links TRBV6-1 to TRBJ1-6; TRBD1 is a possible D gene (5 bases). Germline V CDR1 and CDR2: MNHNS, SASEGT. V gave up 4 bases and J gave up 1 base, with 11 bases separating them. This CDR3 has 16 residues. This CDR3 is CASSGGGPSYNSPLHF. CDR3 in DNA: TGTGCCAGCAGTGGGGGGGGTCCTTCCTATAATTCACCCCTCCACTTT.